This TCR beta chain stems from a study of blood T cell repertoires in COVID-19. In the study overall: The United States, Italy and Spain provided the acute and convalescent COVID-19 samples.

The repertoire was sequenced with immunoSEQ multiplex PCR; TCRdb's copy has only in-frame clones and lacks some. The sample lists about 250,000 clones, around 89% occurring once. Material: peripheral blood. The receptor comes from a man younger than 40 with acute or convalescent COVID-19.

The CDR3 loop is CASSEVAGVQYF. The CDR3 DNA sequence: TGTGCCAGCAGTGAAGTAGCGGGGGTTCAGTACTTC. The chain is built from TRBV25-1 and TRBJ2-5; 9 bases line up with TRBD2. The V gene's germline CDR1 is MGHDK and CDR2 SYGVNS. CDR3 size: 12 residues. V dropped 2 bases and J dropped 11; count of bases not matched to a gene: 3. Variable domain in full (rest from reference TRBV25-1 and TRBJ2-5): EADIYQTPRYLVIGTGKKITLECSQTMGHDKMYWYQQDPGMELHLIHYSYGVNSTEKGDLSSESTVSRIRTEHFPLTLESARPSHTSQYLCASSEVAGVQYFGPGTRLLVL.